This TCR beta chain was identified during a study of response to subunit inactivated influenza vaccine. Deletions cut 0 bases from V and 15 bases from J, with 14 bases between. The CDR3 spans 13 residues. CDR1 is SGHAT and CDR2 is FQNNGV in the germline V gene. TCRdb re-called the RT-PCR reads with MiXCR, one entry per CDR3 protein. The repertoire holds 860,000 or so distinct CDR3 sequences, with 20% to 25% as singletons. The sample here was PBMCs from blood, taken roughly 5 days after vaccination. This sequence joins TRBV11-2 and TRBJ2-2, with D hard to call. The clonotype comes from a man aged 50-59 years who received an inactivated influenza vaccine. The CDR3 nucleotides are TGTGCCAGCAGCTTAGAGGTGGTACAGCACGTGTTTTTT. This codes for CASSLEVVQHVFF.